The present TCR beta chain was sequenced within a study of graft-versus-host responses after intestinal transplantation. The overall study: Recipients had transplants, and these were multivisceral, liver-intestinal, or isolated intestinal. Recipients were all induced with anti-thymocyte globulin, then given tacrolimus and steroids for 3 to 4 years.

Assay used: immunoSEQ multiplex PCR; TCRdb lists only in-frame clones, some missing. This sample carries approximately 85,000 clones, roughly 90% of them seen once, and the ten largest clones take 7.6%. Comment on this clone: The antigen is not known.

Study results and caveats: Investigators detected GvH clones in recipient marrow, with some emerging earlier in ileum or blood. In patients with graft-donor T cell macrochimerism, allograft graft-versus-host to host-versus-graft clonal ratios were high.

The germline V gene has CDR1 LNHDA and CDR2 SQIVND (reference sequence). Trimming at V came to 4 bases and at J to 4 bases, leaving 4 bases not matched to a gene. The CDR3 loop spans 16 amino acids. Sequencing was performed on unstimulated CD8+ T cells sorted from spleen or lymph node cells, taken before transplant. This receptor was taken from a human donor who was the organ donor for an intestinal transplant. The chain employs TRBV19 and TRBJ2-1, with 13 bases lining up with TRBD2. As DNA, the CDR3 is TGTGCCAGTAGTACGGAGGGACTAGCGGGATACAATGAGCAGTTCTTC. Protein product: CASSTEGLAGYNEQFF. Variable domain in full (rest from reference TRBV19 and TRBJ2-1): DGGITQSPKYLFRKEGQNVTLSCEQNLNHDAMYWYRQDPGQGLRLIYYSQIVNDFQKGDIAEGYSVSREKKESFPLTVTSAQKNPTAFYLCASSTEGLAGYNEQFFGPGTRLTVL.